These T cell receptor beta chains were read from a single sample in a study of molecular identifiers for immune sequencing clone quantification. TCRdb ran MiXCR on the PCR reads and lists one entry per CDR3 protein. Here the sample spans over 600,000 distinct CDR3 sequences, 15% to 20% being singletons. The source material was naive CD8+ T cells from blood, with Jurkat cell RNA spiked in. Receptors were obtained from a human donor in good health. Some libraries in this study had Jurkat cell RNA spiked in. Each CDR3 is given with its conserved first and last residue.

CDR3aa: CASSIILSSEQYF
v_gene: TRBV19

CDR3aa: CASNRGSSYNSPLHF
v_gene: TRBV9

CDR3aa: CSARQLAGPPYEQYF
v_gene: TRBV20-1

CDR3aa: CSAAKLRTVRMNTEAFF
v_gene: TRBV20-1

CDR3aa: CASSSTSGGDEQFF
v_gene: TRBV6-2/TRBV6-3

CDR3aa: CASSLGGRGVWETQYF
v_gene: TRBV7-9

CDR3aa: CASRRGGGMDSPLHF
v_gene: TRBV19

CDR3aa: CASSPPQDRNTEAFF
v_gene: TRBV14

CDR3aa: CASRTSGSQETQYF
v_gene: TRBV27

CDR3aa: CSVATEIQAFF
v_gene: TRBV29-1

CDR3aa: CASSYGTSGGAFYEQYF
v_gene: TRBV6-5

CDR3aa: CSAREGTGGSPLHF
v_gene: TRBV20-1

CDR3aa: CSAETSGSSYEQYF
v_gene: TRBV20-1

CDR3aa: CAISLRSNQPQHF
v_gene: TRBV27

CDR3aa: CSARKGDPDTQYF
v_gene: TRBV20-1

CDR3aa: CASRGLAGGEQFF
v_gene: TRBV12-3/TRBV12-4

CDR3aa: CASSVSMKTQYF
v_gene: TRBV25-1

CDR3aa: CAWSASSYEQYF
v_gene: TRBV30

CDR3aa: CASSQGTLGGAYEQYF
v_gene: TRBV4-3

CDR3aa: CASSRAGGPYEQYF
v_gene: TRBV4-1

CDR3aa: CASSHYSTNEKLFF
v_gene: TRBV13

CDR3aa: CASSSGQVRKNINTEAFF
v_gene: TRBV6-6

CDR3aa: CSAGAWTVYEQYF
v_gene: TRBV20-1

CDR3aa: CSVLHISSYNEQFF
v_gene: TRBV29-1

CDR3aa: CASSPVGVSGKLFF
v_gene: TRBV7-9

CDR3aa: CAGAPAGANVLTF
v_gene: TRBV7-9

CDR3aa: CASSPPGRGHDEQFF
v_gene: TRBV12-3/TRBV12-4

CDR3aa: CSARDSQFSSGGAAEYF
v_gene: TRBV20-1

CDR3aa: CASSLAGEDYGYTF
v_gene: TRBV5-1

CDR3aa: CASSQDLGAQSIEQFF
v_gene: TRBV4-3

CDR3aa: CAGSRQTGDYEQYF
v_gene: TRBV5-3

CDR3aa: CASSLRQGFVQNTEAFF
v_gene: TRBV6-6

CDR3aa: CASSQDLASGEETQYF
v_gene: TRBV4-2

CDR3aa: CASSKTNRAHEQYF
v_gene: TRBV5-8

CDR3aa: CASSELAGGPYNEQFF
v_gene: TRBV12-3/TRBV12-4

CDR3aa: CASSRGTDTQYF
v_gene: TRBV6-5

CDR3aa: CASTPGSVTEAFF
v_gene: TRBV6-2/TRBV6-3

CDR3aa: CATLEVLTDTQYF
v_gene: TRBV6-5

CDR3aa: CASTPLGPLAGESNEQFF
v_gene: TRBV19

CDR3aa: CAIKLDGGIYEQYF
v_gene: TRBV10-3

CDR3aa: CSAREGTGSYEQYF
v_gene: TRBV20-1

CDR3aa: CASSWGLTSYEQYF
v_gene: TRBV5-6

CDR3aa: CASSDNSVIWATEAFF
v_gene: TRBV6-1

CDR3aa: CASSKLPENVDNEQFF
v_gene: TRBV6-2/TRBV6-3

CDR3aa: CASSPLGRSTDTRYF
v_gene: TRBV18

CDR3aa: CASSLRIENSGANVLTF
v_gene: TRBV6-1